This passage covers 17 T cell receptor beta chains from one sample sequenced in a study of CD8 T cells in Susac syndrome. The RNA input was about 0.5 to 1 ug, and it was reverse transcribed with random hexamers. A single record per CDR3 protein comes from TCRdb applying MiXCR to the immunoSEQ multiplex PCR reads. Of about 150,000 distinct CDR3 sequences in the sample, around 90% are singletons; the top ten hold around 0.087%. Sequenced material: CD4+ T cells from PBMCs. The origin of the receptors is a human donor in good health.

The V and J genes are TRBV6-2 or TRBV6-3 and TRBJ1-1, with 7 bases aligning to TRBD1. CDR1 and CDR2 from the germline V gene are MNHEY and SVGEGT. This CDR3 is built from 16 residues. V trimming: 5 bases; J trimming: 9 bases; junction bases outside the gene matches: 18. CDR3 amino acids: CASSDQGAKDRFKAFF. The CDR3 region has the DNA TGTGCCAGCAGTGACCAAGGCGCCAAGGACAGGTTTAAAGCTTTCTTT.

The rearrangement links TRBV5-1 to TRBJ1-2; D might be TRBD1 (5 bases). Trimming removed 0 bases at V and 3 bases at J, with 6 bases between. There are 13 residues in the CDR3. CDR1 is SGHRS, CDR2 YFSETQ, per germline. The CDR3 nucleotides are TGCGCCAGCAGCTTGGGGGGCGACTATGGCTACACCTTC. Protein sequence: CASSLGGDYGYTF.

The rearrangement joins TRBV20-1 to TRBJ2-7; TRBD1 aligns across 8 bases. The germline CDR1 and CDR2 sequences are DFQATT and SNEGSKA (reference sequence). The CDR3 loop spans 13 amino acids. The V segment lost 6 bases and the J segment 4 bases; nucleotides outside the gene matches: 8. CDR3 DNA: TGCAGTGCCCCGGACAGGGAAGGATACGAGCAGTACTTC. Encoded protein: CSAPDREGYEQYF.

This rearrangement joins TRBV18 to TRBJ1-2, with D tentatively TRBD1 (5 bases). Germline-derived CDR1 and CDR2 are KGHSH and LQKENI. Trimming cost V 4 bases and J 3 bases, with 9 bases left between them. This CDR3 comprises 13 residues. The CDR3 DNA reads as TGTGCCAGCTCACTCGGGACCGACTATGGCTACACCTTC. Its protein product is CASSLGTDYGYTF. Full variable domain (rest looked up from reference TRBV18 and TRBJ1-2): NAGVMQNPRHLVRRRGQEARLRCSPMKGHSHVYWYRQLPEEGLKFMVYLQKENIIDESGMPKERFSAEFPKEGPSILRIQQVVRGDSAAYFCASSLGTDYGYTFGSGTRLTVV.

The chain is built from TRBV10-3 and TRBJ2-3, with 11 bases that match TRBD2. The CDR3 runs to 16 residues. V trimming: 4 bases; J trimming: 3 bases; junction bases outside the gene matches: 6. Germline V CDR1 and CDR2: ENHRY, SYGVKD. The CDR3 region has the DNA TGTGCCATCAGTGTAGGGCTAGCGGGGGGTACAGATACGCAGTATTTT. It encodes CAISVGLAGGTDTQYF.

This chain connects TRBV18 to TRBJ1-5; D is uncertain. The CDR3 has 13 residues. Trimming took off 1 base at V and 4 bases at J, with 5 bases between the two ends. The germline gives CDR1 KGHSH, CDR2 LQKENI. This CDR3 is CASSPLMNQPQHF. The DNA of the CDR3 is TGTGCCAGCTCACCACTTATGAATCAGCCCCAGCATTTT.

The chain is built from TRBV6-4 and TRBJ2-2, with unresolved D. Germline CDR1 reads MRHNA; CDR2 reads SNTAGT. Trimming removed 1 base at V and 4 bases at J, with 10 bases between. There are 15 residues in the CDR3. Here the CDR3 DNA reads TGTGCCAGCAGTGACTTTCCCGGGCGCACCGGGGAGCTGTTTTTT. Protein: CASSDFPGRTGELFF.

V is TRBV5-1 and J is TRBJ2-3; 7 nucleotides line up with TRBD1. Germline CDR1 SGHRS, CDR2 YFSETQ. The CDR3 covers 13 residues. Unmatched junction bases numbered 4, after V lost 4 bases and J lost 5 bases. DNA for the CDR3: TGCGCCAGCAGCAGCACAGGGGAAGATACGCAGTATTTT. Protein sequence: CASSSTGEDTQYF.

The chain employs TRBV21-1 and TRBJ2-2; TRBD1, the D gene given by the table, was not confirmed from the DNA. TRBV21-1 is recorded as a pseudogene. There are 11 residues in the CDR3. CDR3 sequence: CARGDIGELFF. As DNA, the CDR3 is TGTGCCAGAGGGGACATCGGGGAGCTGTTTTTT.

V usage is TRBV19 and J usage is TRBJ2-6, with D unclear. The CDR3 loop spans 14 amino acids. V gave up 8 bases and J gave up 0 bases, with 8 bases separating them. The germline V gene encodes CDR1 LNHDA and CDR2 SQIVND (reference sequence). CDR3 sequence (DNA): TGTGCCAGTGAGAGGCCCTCTGGGGCCAACGTCCTGACTTTC. Its protein product is CASERPSGANVLTF. The full variable domain, in which reference TRBV19 and TRBJ2-6 provide the parts outside the CDR3, is DGGITQSPKYLFRKEGQNVTLSCEQNLNHDAMYWYRQDPGQGLRLIYYSQIVNDFQKGDIAEGYSVSREKKESFPLTVTSAQKNPTAFYLCASERPSGANVLTFGAGSRLTVL.

The CDR3 coding sequence is TGTGCCAGCAGTGAAGGACAGGGTGAACAGCCCCAGCATTTT. Its protein product is CASSEGQGEQPQHF. This chain connects TRBV2 to TRBJ1-5; 7 bases are shared with TRBD1. CDR3 length: 14 amino acids. Trimming took 1 base from V and 7 from J; bases not matched to a gene: 4. Germline V gives CDR1 SNHLY, CDR2 FYNNEI. The complete variable domain, with remaining parts taken from reference TRBV2 and TRBJ1-5, reads EPEVTQTPSHQVTQMGQEVILRCVPISNHLYFYWYRQILGQKVEFLVSFYNNEISEKSEIFDDQFSVERPDGSNFTLKIRSTKLEDSAMYFCASSEGQGEQPQHFGDGTRLSIL.

This chain uses TRBV19 with TRBJ1-2; D ambiguous. V lost 5 bases and J 4 bases, leaving 11 bases between the germline ends. The CDR3 has 13 residues. The V gene's germline CDR1 is LNHDA and CDR2 SQIVND (reference sequence). CDR3 amino acids: CASSPTNTYGYTF. The DNA of the CDR3 is TGTGCCAGTAGTCCGACAAACACCTATGGCTACACCTTC.

The rearrangement uses TRBV30 and TRBJ2-1, with 9 positions matching TRBD2. The CDR3 has 14 residues. The junction had 6 bases not matched to a gene; V was cut back by 5 bases and J by 4 bases. Germline CDR1 GTSNPN, CDR2 SVGIG (reference sequence). CDR3 sequence: CAWGRLAEYNEQFF. The CDR3 nucleotides read TGTGCCTGGGGGCGACTAGCGGAGTACAATGAGCAGTTCTTC.

DNA of the CDR3: TGTGCCAGCACCCTAGGGGGTCCTGGAAACACCATATATTTT. Protein sequence: CASTLGGPGNTIYF. The chain uses TRBV28 and TRBJ1-3, with D possibly matching TRBD1 (6 bases). V lost 7 bases and J lost 2, with 12 bases in between. This CDR3 is 14 amino acids long. Per germline, CDR1 MDHEN and CDR2 SYDVKM.

The rearrangement joins TRBV6-4 to TRBJ2-7; D possibly corresponds to TRBD2 (5 bases). CDR3 size: 14 residues. Germline V gene lookup returns CDR1 MRHNA and CDR2 SNTAGT. The germline V and J ends were trimmed by 1 base and 2 bases, with 9 bases remaining between them. The CDR3 nucleotides read TGTGCCAGCAGTGACTTCCTAGCTACCTACGAGCAGTACTTC. It translates to CASSDFLATYEQYF.

The rearrangement joins TRBV20-1 to TRBJ1-5; D is unclear. CDR1 is DFQATT and CDR2 is SNEGSKA in the germline V gene (reference sequence). The V and J ends lost 0 bases and 5 bases respectively, with 14 bases between them. This CDR3 is built from 15 residues. CDR3 nucleotides: TGCAGTGCTAGAGATAGGCCCTCCCGGGATCAGCCCCAGCATTTT. It yields the protein CSARDRPSRDQPQHF.

The CDR3 protein is CASSPTTGSYEQYF. The CDR3 DNA sequence: TGTGCCAGCTCACCTACGACAGGTTCCTACGAGCAGTACTTC. The genes are TRBV18 and TRBJ2-7; tentatively, D is TRBD1 (6 bases). CDR1 and CDR2 (germline): KGHSH, LQKENI. The CDR3 length is 14 residues. V was trimmed by 3 bases and J by 1 base, leaving 10 bases between them.